This T cell receptor beta chain derives from a study of blood T cell repertoires in COVID-19. In the study overall: There were acute and convalescent COVID-19 samples, and they came from the United States, Italy and Spain. From T cells, B-cell-depleted T cells, or PBMCs came the material, which was cDNA or gDNA.

Per the study methods: Reference gene primer amplification in the assay estimated nucleated cell counts. The assay was immunoSEQ multiplex PCR, and TCRdb's table has in-frame clones only and misses some. V and J calls and clone size are those listed in that table; D and trimming were worked out from the DNA. The sample includes approximately 190,000 clones, more than 70% of them seen just once. The clonotype was recovered from a middle-aged woman who had recovered from COVID-19. The sequenced sample consisted of peripheral blood.

For the CDR3, the DNA is TGTGCCAGTAATCTGGGCCAAAACACCGGGGAGCTGTTTTTT. It is translated as CASNLGQNTGELFF. The rearrangement uses TRBV19 and TRBJ2-2; D gene uncertain. With 7 bases removed from V and 2 bases from J, the gap between germline ends came to 11 bases. Per germline, CDR1 LNHDA and CDR2 SQIVND (reference sequence). The CDR3 has 14 residues.